Only one count was recorded for the clone carrying this TCR beta chain. Its antigen is unidentified. The CDR3 totals 19 residues. Assay: immunoSEQ multiplex PCR; the TCRdb copy retains only in-frame clones and omits some. The sample has 110,000 or so clones; around 89% are singletons. This sample was included in a study of T cell responses to AZD1222 COVID-19 vaccine. Study-wide findings and caveats: With two AZD1222 doses given, Spike-specific TCR breadth and depth both rose. Regions 160-218 and 743-854 held dominance among vaccine-associated CD4 TCRs, which spanned spike. Only after the peak T cell response were repertoires sampled.

The material sequenced was peripheral blood, taken 28 days after the second AZD1222 dose. The origin of this receptor is an adult who received the AZD1222 COVID-19 vaccine. V usage is TRBV21-1 and J usage is TRBJ2-7; the table's D call of TRBD2 was not tested on the DNA. TRBV21-1 is a documented pseudogene. As DNA, the CDR3 is TGTGCCAGCAGGCCCCACGGGGGGGCCTCTGCTCTTGGCACCTACGAGCAGTACTTC. This encodes CASRPHGGASALGTYEQYF.